The 18 T cell receptor beta chains listed next were all sequenced from one sample in a study of cytomegalovirus exposure and HLA in healthy donors. The study ran its PCR with 60 Vbeta and 13 Jbeta primers. Data came from immunoSEQ multiplex PCR; TCRdb stores just in-frame clones and leaves some out. Of around 200,000 clones in the sample, about 83% were seen once. Sequenced: PBMCs. The receptors originated from a man aged 40-50 years in good health and CMV-seronegative.

This clone was seen only once. This rearrangement joins TRBV4-1 to TRBJ2-7; possible D gene TRBD2, 7 bases. Germline V lookup: CDR1 MGHRA, CDR2 YSYEKL. The CDR3 extends over 14 amino acids. Trimming removed 3 bases at V and 5 bases at J, with 14 bases between. As DNA, the CDR3 is TGCGCCAGCAGCCATCCCAGGGGAGGGCACGAGCAGTACTTC. Translating it yields CASSHPRGGHEQYF.

Details on this clone: At one end the junction does not follow the germline gene, possibly because of a read error. The J gene is TRBJ2-5, the V gene TRBV14, with D possibly matching TRBD1 (6 bases). Germline V gene lookup returns CDR1 SGHDN and CDR2 FVKESK. This CDR3 contains 14 residues. The CDR3 nucleotides are TGTGCCAGCAGCCAAGATGGTTGGCGACAGGACTCCCACTTC. Residues: CASSQDGWRQDSHF.

This sequence joins TRBV2 and TRBJ1-3; D remains ambiguous. This CDR3 spans 13 amino acids. V lost 6 bases and J 0 bases, leaving 6 bases between the germline ends. Germline assignment: CDR1 SNHLY and CDR2 FYNNEI. For the CDR3, the DNA is TGTGCCAGCAGGGCCCACTCTGGAAACACCATATATTTT. Amino acid sequence: CASRAHSGNTIYF.

A single count supports this clone. The chain combines TRBV7-2 with TRBJ2-5; 7 bases align to TRBD1. This CDR3 has 15 residues. The V gene end was trimmed by 2 bases and the J gene end by 5 bases; junction bases not matched to a gene: 8. Germline values: CDR1 SGHTA, CDR2 FQGNSA. The CDR3 is CASSLQIGGAETQYF. DNA for the CDR3: TGTGCCAGCAGCTTACAGATAGGGGGCGCGGAGACCCAGTACTTC. The whole variable domain, filled in from reference TRBV7-2 and TRBJ2-5, reads GAGVSQSPSNKVTEKGKDVELRCDPISGHTALYWYRQSLGQGLEFLIYFQGNSAPDKSGLPSDRFSAERTGGSVSTLTIQRTQQEDSAVYLCASSLQIGGAETQYFGPGTRLLVL.

The rearrangement uses TRBV2 and TRBJ2-3; D gene ambiguous. CDR3 length equals 12 residues. Deletions cut 3 bases from V and 6 bases from J, with 7 bases between. Germline-derived CDR1 and CDR2 are SNHLY and FYNNEI. The CDR3 protein is CASSDELDTQYF. CDR3 coding DNA: TGTGCCAGCAGTGACGAGTTGGATACGCAGTATTTT.

J is TRBJ2-7 and V is TRBV5-1; TRBD1 matches at 11 bases. The CDR3 totals 16 residues. V lost 0 bases, J lost 5 bases, and 7 bases stayed unmatched. Germline assignment: CDR1 SGHRS and CDR2 YFSETQ. The CDR3, as DNA: TGCGCCAGCAGCTTGGCTGGGACAGGGGGAAGCGACGAGCAGTACTTC. As protein: CASSLAGTGGSDEQYF.

This clone came up a few times. V usage is TRBV10-3 and J usage is TRBJ1-1; D might be TRBD1 (5 bases). The germline V gene encodes CDR1 ENHRY and CDR2 SYGVKD. Trimming removed 3 bases at V and 0 bases at J, with 11 bases between. The CDR3 contains 15 residues. This CDR3 is CAISDRRQLNTEAFF. The DNA for the CDR3 is TGTGCCATCAGTGATAGGAGACAGTTGAACACTGAAGCTTTCTTT.

The chain employs TRBV11-2 and TRBJ1-1; 11 bases are a match to TRBD1. CDR3 length equals 15 residues. J lost 4 bases, V lost 4 bases, and 5 bases had no gene match. Germline V gene lookup returns CDR1 SGHAT and CDR2 FQNNGV. CDR3 in amino acids: CASSSYGTGGTEAFF. The CDR3 bases are TGTGCCAGCAGCTCCTACGGGACAGGGGGCACTGAAGCTTTCTTT. The whole variable domain, remainder taken from reference TRBV11-2 and TRBJ1-1, is EAGVAQSPRYKIIEKRQSVAFWCNPISGHATLYWYQQILGQGPKLLIQFQNNGVVDDSQLPKDRFSAERLKGVDSTLKIQPAKLEDSAVYLCASSSYGTGGTEAFFGQGTRLTVV.

With regard to this clone: A junction boundary mismatches the germline segment, possibly from a read error. This chain uses TRBV7-2 with TRBJ1-2, with TRBD1 matching 7 bases. The CDR3 sequence is 15 residues long. Germline CDR1 reads SGHTA; CDR2 reads FQGNSA. The CDR3, as DNA: TGCGCCAGCAGCCAATCCACAGGGGAGTACTATGGCTACACCTTC. It translates to CASSQSTGEYYGYTF.

This sequence joins TRBV7-8 and TRBJ2-5; 8 bases agree with TRBD2. J gave up 3 bases and V 2 bases, and 5 bases lay outside the gene matches. The CDR3 has 15 amino acids. Germline CDR1 and CDR2: SGHVS and FQNEAQ. The CDR3 region is CASSLWGRGEETQYF. The CDR3 DNA is TGTGCCAGCAGCTTATGGGGGCGGGGGGAAGAGACCCAGTACTTC.

V and J are TRBV4-2 and TRBJ2-1, with D perhaps TRBD1 (6 bases). Trimming pared 1 base from V and 6 bases from J, leaving 19 bases between. Per germline, CDR1 LGHNA and CDR2 YNFKEQ. There are 17 residues in the CDR3. Here the CDR3 reads CASSQAPVGGALNEQFF. CDR3 bases: TGTGCCAGCAGCCAAGCCCCCGTAGGGGGAGCCCTCAATGAGCAGTTCTTC.

The chain combines TRBV27 with TRBJ2-7; TRBD1 matches at 10 bases. J lost 3 bases, V lost 3 bases, and 11 bases had no gene match. Germline V gene lookup returns CDR1 MNHEY and CDR2 SMNVEV (reference sequence). This CDR3 region has 17 residues. CDR3 amino acids: CASSLRPGTGEVYEQYF. As DNA, the CDR3 is TGTGCCAGCAGTTTGAGACCCGGGACAGGGGAGGTCTACGAGCAGTACTTC.

This clone was picked up a small number of times. V and J are TRBV7-2 and TRBJ1-1; TRBD1 is a possible D gene (6 bases). There are 13 residues in the CDR3. Germline CDR1 reads SGHTA; CDR2 reads FQGNSA. The V and J ends lost 5 bases and 5 bases respectively, with 12 bases between them. The CDR3 is CASSIHRETEAFF. CDR3 bases: TGTGCCAGCAGCATCCACAGGGAAACTGAAGCTTTCTTT.

The chain recombines TRBV13 with TRBJ2-7; 12 positions match TRBD1. Trimming removed 5 bases from V and 6 bases from J; junction bases left unmatched: 5. CDR1 is PRHDT, CDR2 FYEKMQ, per germline (reference sequence). The CDR3 loop spans 14 amino acids. CDR3 DNA: TGTGCCAGCAGCAATCGGGACAGGGGGCTCGAGCAGTACTTC. It specifies CASSNRDRGLEQYF.

The V call is TRBV5-1, the J call TRBJ1-4, with 10 nucleotides matching TRBD1. Looked up from germline, CDR1 is SGHRS and CDR2 is YFSETQ. This CDR3 comprises 14 residues. The trim removed 3 bases at V and 7 bases at J, leaving 3 bases unmatched. DNA for the CDR3: TGCGCCAGCAGCTCGGGACAGGGGTTTGAAAAACTGTTTTTT. Its translation: CASSSGQGFEKLFF.

The chain is built from TRBV6-1 and TRBJ1-5, with D maybe TRBD1 (5 bases). Germline-derived CDR1 and CDR2 are MNHNS and SASEGT. CDR3 length: 13 amino acids. With 7 bases removed from V and 7 bases from J, the gap between germline ends came to 14 bases. The CDR3 DNA reads TGTGCCAGCACTGAGAGGGGACTGCAGCCCCAGCATTTT. Amino acid sequence: CASTERGLQPQHF.

CDR3 DNA: TGCGCCAGAACCGACAGGGTTCGGACTGAAGCTTTCTTT. Its protein is CARTDRVRTEAFF. The chain is built from TRBV5-1 and TRBJ1-1; 7 bases are shared with TRBD1. Germline values: CDR1 SGHRS, CDR2 YFSETQ. CDR3 length: 13 residues. With V trimmed by 8 bases and J by 5 bases, 9 bases remained unmatched.

The chain uses TRBV27 and TRBJ1-4, with 9 positions matching TRBD1. V dropped 2 bases and J dropped 7; count of bases not matched to a gene: 5. The CDR3 sequence is 15 residues long. Per the germline V gene, CDR1 is MNHEY and CDR2 is SMNVEV (reference sequence). CDR3 region: CASSLIGTGTEKLFF. The DNA for the CDR3 is TGTGCCAGCAGTTTAATCGGGACAGGGACTGAAAAACTGTTTTTT. The variable domain in full, completed from reference TRBV27 and TRBJ1-4, reads EAQVTQNPRYLITVTGKKLTVTCSQNMNHEYMSWYRQDPGLGLRQIYYSMNVEVTDKGDVPEGYKVSRKEKRNFPLILESPSPNQTSLYFCASSLIGTGTEKLFFGSGTQLSVL.